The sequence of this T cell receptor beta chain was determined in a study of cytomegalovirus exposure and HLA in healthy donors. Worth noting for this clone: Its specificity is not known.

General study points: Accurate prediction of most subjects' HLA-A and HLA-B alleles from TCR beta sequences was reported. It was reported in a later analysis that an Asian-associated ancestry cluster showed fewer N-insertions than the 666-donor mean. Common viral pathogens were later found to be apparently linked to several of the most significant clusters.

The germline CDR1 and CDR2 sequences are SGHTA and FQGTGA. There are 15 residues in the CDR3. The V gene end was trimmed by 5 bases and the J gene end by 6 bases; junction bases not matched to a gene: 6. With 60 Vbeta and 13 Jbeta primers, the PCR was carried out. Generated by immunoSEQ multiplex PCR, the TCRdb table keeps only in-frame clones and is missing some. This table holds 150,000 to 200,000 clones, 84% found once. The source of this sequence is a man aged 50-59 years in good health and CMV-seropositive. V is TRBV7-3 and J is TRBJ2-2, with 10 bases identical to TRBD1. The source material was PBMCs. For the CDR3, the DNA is TGTGCCAGCAGCCCCCGGGACAGGGGTTCCGGGGAGCTGTTTTTT. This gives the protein CASSPRDRGSGELFF.